This T cell receptor beta chain was sequenced in a study of OX40 agonist ivuxolimab in advanced cancers. Background on the study: A mean age of around 60 years, range 23 to 79, was recorded, and roughly 80% were male. Three patients got partial responses; one had hepatocellular carcinoma and two had cutaneous melanoma.

Here immunoSEQ multiplex PCR was the method, and the copy in TCRdb shows in-frame clones only, minus some. The sample records about 86,000 clones, about 90% being singletons. The CDR3 has 15 amino acids. V shed 6 bases, J shed 6 bases, and the junction held 8 bases outside the gene matches. Germline V gives CDR1 LGHNT, CDR2 FRNRAP. Sequencing was performed on CD4+ or CD8+ T cells sorted from blood, taken in a trial of the OX40 agonist ivuxolimab. The genes are TRBV12-5 and TRBJ1-5; the match to TRBD1 covers 10 bases. This receptor was obtained from an adult with an advanced solid tumor such as melanoma, head and neck, liver or kidney cancer. CDR3 protein: CASGPGQGLAQPQHF. The CDR3, as DNA: TGTGCTAGTGGCCCGGGACAGGGGCTAGCTCAGCCCCAGCATTTT.